This T cell receptor beta chain came from a study of shared clonotypes between healthy human individuals. Study-wide findings and caveats: It was anticipated that sequencing depth would influence how many clonotypes donors shared.

Worth noting for this clone: Its antigen is not identified. Distinct nucleotide sequences in the sample also encode this CDR3.

This CDR3 comprises 14 residues. Germline CDR1 SGDLS, CDR2 YYNGEE. After removal of 0 bases from V and 7 bases from J, the junction contained 4 bases not matched to a gene. This was a deep-level run. Sequencing was performed with immunoSEQ multiplex PCR; in TCRdb, only in-frame clones are kept and a portion is missing. This sample carries about 690,000 clones, 80% to 95% of them seen once, and the ten largest clones take 30% to 40%. The chain uses TRBV9 and TRBJ2-1, with 7 bases aligning to TRBD1. What was sequenced was memory CD8+ T cells from PBMCs. Subset of the sample: CD45RO+ cells pooled with CCR7-negative TemRA cells. This receptor was identified in a man aged 18 to 29 in good health. Some clones in this sample may be carry-over from other donors' samples. This CDR3 is CASSVGRGLNEQFF. The CDR3 nucleotides are TGTGCCAGCAGCGTAGGTAGGGGGCTAAATGAGCAGTTCTTC.